This T cell receptor beta chain stems from a study of T cell responses to AZD1222 COVID-19 vaccine. Study-level background: Some second doses came at about 4 weeks and others at about 12 weeks; these were pooled.

This clone has a handful of counts. Its antigen is not known. Study conclusions and caveats: The study reported that nearly half of spike-specific TCRs target unmutated variant regions. Donors in the cohort were predominantly white British and more often female, and clonal diversity was possibly underestimated. All repertoire sampling was performed exclusively after the peak T cell response.

Measured with immunoSEQ multiplex PCR; TCRdb has only the in-frame clones, and not every one. The profile shows approximately 91,000 clones, more than 70% of them singletons. From germline, CDR1 is GTSNPN and CDR2 SVGIG (reference sequence). The V end was cut by 4 bases, the J end by 8 bases, with 14 bases between. The CDR3 loop spans 13 amino acids. J is TRBJ1-4 and V is TRBV30; maybe TRBD1 (6 bases). The material was peripheral blood, obtained on day 0 of AZD1222 vaccination. The receptor's source is an adult in good health. The CDR3 region is CAWTMTGWEKLFF. The DNA of the CDR3 is TGTGCCTGGACCATGACAGGTTGGGAAAAACTGTTTTTT.